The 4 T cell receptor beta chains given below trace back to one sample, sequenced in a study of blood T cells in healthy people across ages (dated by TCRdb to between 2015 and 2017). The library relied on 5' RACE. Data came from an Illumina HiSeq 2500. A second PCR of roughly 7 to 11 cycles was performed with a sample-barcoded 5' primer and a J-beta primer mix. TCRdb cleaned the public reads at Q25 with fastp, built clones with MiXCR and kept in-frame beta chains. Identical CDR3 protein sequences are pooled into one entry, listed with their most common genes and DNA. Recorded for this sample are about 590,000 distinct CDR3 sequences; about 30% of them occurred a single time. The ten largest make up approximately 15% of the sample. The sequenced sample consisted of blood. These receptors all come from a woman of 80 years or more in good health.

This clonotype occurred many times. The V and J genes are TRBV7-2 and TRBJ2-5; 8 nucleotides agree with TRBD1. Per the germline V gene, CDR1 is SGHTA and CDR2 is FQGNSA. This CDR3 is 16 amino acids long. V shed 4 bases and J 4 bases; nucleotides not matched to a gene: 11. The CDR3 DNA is TGTGCCAGCAGCTACGTACCGGGACAGGCCCCAGAGACCCAGTACTTC. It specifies CASSYVPGQAPETQYF.

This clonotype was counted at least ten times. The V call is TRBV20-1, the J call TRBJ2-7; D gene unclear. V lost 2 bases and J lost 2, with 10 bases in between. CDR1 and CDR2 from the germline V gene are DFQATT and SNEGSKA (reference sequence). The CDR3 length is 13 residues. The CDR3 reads CSARMAGAYEQYF. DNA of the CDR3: TGCAGTGCTAGAATGGCCGGTGCCTACGAGCAGTACTTC.

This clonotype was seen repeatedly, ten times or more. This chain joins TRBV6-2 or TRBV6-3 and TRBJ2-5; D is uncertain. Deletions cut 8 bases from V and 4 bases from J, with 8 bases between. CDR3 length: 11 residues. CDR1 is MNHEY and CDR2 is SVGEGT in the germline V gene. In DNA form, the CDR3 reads TGTGCCAGCGGTGAGCGAGAGACCCAGTACTTC. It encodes CASGERETQYF.

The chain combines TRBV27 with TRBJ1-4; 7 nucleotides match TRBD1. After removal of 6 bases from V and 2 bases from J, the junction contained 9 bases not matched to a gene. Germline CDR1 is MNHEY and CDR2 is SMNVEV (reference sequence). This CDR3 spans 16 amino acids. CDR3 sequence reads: CASSEMQGVTNEKLFF. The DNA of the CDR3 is TGTGCCAGCAGCGAGATGCAGGGGGTTACTAATGAAAAACTGTTTTTT.